A single T cell receptor (beta chain) is shown here with its context. Looked up from germline, CDR1 is KGHSH and CDR2 is LQKENI. Between the trimmed V and J ends, which lost 3 bases and 4 bases, there was a span of 9 bases. CDR3 length: 13 amino acids. This specimen belongs to a study of blood T cell repertoires in COVID-19. Whole-study context: Collection of acute and convalescent COVID-19 samples took place in the United States, Italy and Spain.

As originally analysed: Reference gene primer amplification gave estimated nucleated cell counts. The protocol was immunoSEQ multiplex PCR, while the TCRdb copy is restricted to in-frame clones and leaves out a portion. That table supplies the V and J calls and clone size; D and trimming were determined from the DNA. The sample lists about 160,000 clones; roughly 91% were seen once. The receptor comes from a woman aged 45 to 65 with acute or convalescent COVID-19. The V gene is TRBV18, the J gene TRBJ1-1; D ambiguous. Material: peripheral blood. The DNA of the CDR3 is TGTGCCAGCTCACCCTCTACGGGCACTGAAGCTTTCTTT. As protein: CASSPSTGTEAFF.